The TCR beta chain under discussion was sequenced for a study of spatial heterogeneity in lung cancer. Study overall: More beta-chain than alpha-chain sequences were consistently detected.

This CDR3 is built from 15 residues. The V and J ends lost 4 bases and 1 base, in that order; junction bases with no gene match: 7. Germline V gene lookup returns CDR1 SGHRS and CDR2 YFSETQ. As to time point: sample taken at primary tumor resection. Extraction of whole RNA from tumor, nontumor lung or frozen PBMC preceded unsorted sequencing. Samples were obtained from about 75 donors, all untreated early-stage non-small cell lung cancer patients. The study tagged each TCR cDNA molecule with a unique molecular identifier. TCRdb used MiXCR to reprocess the 5' RACE reads, holding one entry per CDR3 protein. Found here are 40,000 to 55,000 distinct CDR3 sequences, 6% to 7% of them singletons; the top ten hold 40% to 45%.

V gene TRBV5-1 combines with J gene TRBJ1-1; 7 nucleotides align to TRBD1. Specimen: PBMCs, collected at surgery. The TCR sequence derives from a female donor with early-stage non-small cell lung cancer. Here the CDR3 reads CASSPGDSWNTEAFF. For the CDR3, the DNA is TGCGCCAGCAGCCCGGGGGACAGTTGGAACACTGAAGCTTTCTTT.